Listed here is a single T cell receptor (beta chain). Its antigen remains unknown. The CDR3 contains 15 residues. V lost 5 bases, J lost 5 bases, and 19 bases lay in between. CDR1 is SGHRS and CDR2 is YFSETQ in the germline V gene. These data are taken from a study of cytomegalovirus exposure and HLA in healthy donors. Across the whole study: It was reported in a later analysis that the same platform had been used for the roughly 130 validation repertoires as for the 550 to 700 first-cohort repertoires. Study-wide results and limits: Many donors shared some public TCRs, even though most TCR sequences were rare. In vitro confirmation showed a few CMV-associated chains to be CMV antigen specific. The study listed approximately 170 cytomegalovirus-associated TCR beta chains.

The data were produced by immunoSEQ multiplex PCR, yet TCRdb's version contains in-frame clones alone and is incomplete. The data hold approximately 160,000 clones, with 75% to 90% observed a single time. Sample: PBMCs. The TCR sequence derives from a woman aged 18-29 years in good health and CMV-seronegative. The rearrangement uses TRBV5-1 and TRBJ1-1; possibly TRBD1 for D (6 bases). For the CDR3, the DNA is TGCGCCAGCAGAAAGACAGGATCTCAAAGGACTGAAGCTTTCTTT. Translating gives CASRKTGSQRTEAFF.